This is a list of T cell receptor beta chains from one sample in a study of cytomegalovirus exposure and HLA in healthy donors. Repertoires were generated with immunoSEQ multiplex PCR, while TCRdb's copy carries only in-frame clones and drops some. The sample has roughly 200,000 clones, 77% seen once. What was sequenced was PBMCs. The receptors derive from a woman between 55 and 75 years old in good health and CMV-seropositive. Each CDR3 is given with its conserved first and last residue.

v_call: TRBV7-2
j_call: TRBJ1-5
cdr3_aa: CASSPFNQPQHF

v_call: TRBV5-8
j_call: TRBJ1-2
cdr3_aa: CASSVRGSNYGYTF

v_call: TRBV28
j_call: TRBJ1-2
cdr3_aa: CASSLRQVSRGYTF

v_call: TRBV6-5
j_call: TRBJ2-1
cdr3_aa: CASSYGGANNEQFF

v_call: TRBV5-4
j_call: .
cdr3_aa: CASSFFTGTGTYEQYF

v_call: TRBV9
j_call: TRBJ2-2
cdr3_aa: CASSPGLAGTGELFF

v_call: TRBV5-4
j_call: TRBJ2-7
cdr3_aa: CASSLDQTYEQYF

v_call: TRBV5-4
j_call: TRBJ1-3
cdr3_aa: CASSLDNSGNTIYF

v_call: TRBV10-3
j_call: TRBJ2-5
cdr3_aa: CAIRGTAQETQYF

v_call: TRBV7-8
j_call: TRBJ2-3
cdr3_aa: CASSLYSGKRTDTQYF

v_call: TRBV10-3
j_call: TRBJ1-5
cdr3_aa: CAIGTGDSNQPQHF

v_call: TRBV19
j_call: TRBJ1-2
cdr3_aa: CASNPGQGAPGYTF

v_call: TRBV10-3
j_call: TRBJ2-7
cdr3_aa: CAISEGTSSNEQYF

v_call: TRBV7-9
j_call: TRBJ2-7
cdr3_aa: CASSENSNYEQYF

v_call: TRBV7-2
j_call: TRBJ2-4
cdr3_aa: CASSPDRGWDIQYF

v_call: TRBV15
j_call: TRBJ2-2
cdr3_aa: CATSRDYGTTNTGELFF

v_call: TRBV28
j_call: TRBJ2-5
cdr3_aa: CASRVYETQYF

v_call: TRBV19
j_call: TRBJ1-5
cdr3_aa: CASSMGRTASNQPQHF

v_call: TRBV2
j_call: TRBJ2-7
cdr3_aa: CASSGTSGRSYEQYF

v_call: TRBV28
j_call: TRBJ2-7
cdr3_aa: CASSPGGIREQYF

v_call: TRBV5-1
j_call: TRBJ2-3
cdr3_aa: CASSQRTGRDTQYF

v_call: TRBV6-5
j_call: TRBJ1-3
cdr3_aa: CASSSRQGNTIYF

v_call: TRBV28
j_call: TRBJ1-6
cdr3_aa: CASRPTGTPLHF

v_call: TRBV5-8
j_call: .
cdr3_aa: CASEPGQGINEQYF

v_call: TRBV9
j_call: TRBJ1-1
cdr3_aa: CASSVGGSLLNTEAFF

v_call: TRBV19
j_call: TRBJ1-2
cdr3_aa: CASSSGTGGIDYGYTF

v_call: TRBV5-4
j_call: TRBJ2-1
cdr3_aa: CASSLELAGGPSNEQFF

v_call: TRBV4-2
j_call: TRBJ2-3
cdr3_aa: CASSHSSRTSGTTDTQYF

v_call: TRBV5-6
j_call: TRBJ2-2
cdr3_aa: CASSRDSRGTGELFF